Listed below are T cell receptor beta chains from one sample, sequenced in a study of blood T cell repertoires in COVID-19. Produced via immunoSEQ multiplex PCR; TCRdb's table is partial and in-frame only. Counted here are 95,000 to 150,000 clones, around four fifths occurring once; the ten biggest clones make up 15% to 20%. Source material: peripheral blood. These receptors all come from a man aged 60 to 69 with active or convalescent COVID-19. Each CDR3 is given with its conserved first and last residue. A D gene is named only where the DNA matches it firmly. Clone size is given for some rows only: seen once, a few or many times, or a class if the clone is expanded.

clone size,V gene,J gene,D gene,CDR3 DNA,CDR3 protein
NA,TRBV9,TRBJ2-7,NA,TGTGCCAGCAGCGTAGGGGCGTCCCTGGACTACGAGCAGTACTTC,CASSVGASLDYEQYF
NA,TRBV7-6,TRBJ1-5,NA,TGTGCCAGCAGCTTAGGGCTCGGGAATAAGCCCCAGCATTTT,CASSLGLGNKPQHF
NA,TRBV10-3,TRBJ2-1,TRBD1,TGTGCCATCATGGTACAGCAGGGGGATGAGCAGTTCTTC,CAIMVQQGDEQFF
NA,TRBV6-2/TRBV6-3,TRBJ2-2,TRBD2,TGTGCCAGCAGTTACAGAGGTAGCGGGAGGGCGTACACCGGGGAGCTGTTTTTT,CASSYRGSGRAYTGELFF
few,TRBV7-2,TRBJ2-7,NA,TGTGCCAGCAGCTTAGGGACAGCAAATCCCTCCTACGAGCAGTACTTC,CASSLGTANPSYEQYF
NA,TRBV27,TRBJ1-2,TRBD1,TGTGCCAGCAGTCAACTGACAGGGGGGAACTATGGCTACACCTTC,CASSQLTGGNYGYTF
NA,TRBV7-7,TRBJ2-1,NA,TGTGCCAGCAGCGTCGCAGGGGCGGATGAGCAGTTCTTC,CASSVAGADEQFF
NA,TRBV6-6,TRBJ1-2,NA,TGTGCCAGCAGTTACTCCCAGGCGTGGGGCTACACCTTC,CASSYSQAWGYTF
NA,TRBV10-3,TRBJ2-2,TRBD1,TGTGCCACCACCTCCACAGGGGGCATCGGGGAGCTGTTTTTT,CATTSTGGIGELFF
NA,TRBV24-1,TRBJ2-3,TRBD2,TGTGCCACCAGTGCCCCAGGGACTAGCGGGACCAGAGATACGCAGTATTTT,CATSAPGTSGTRDTQYF
NA,TRBV3-1/TRBV3-2,TRBJ2-7,TRBD2,TGTGCCAGCACCCTTAGCGGGAGGGACTACGAGCAGTACTTC,CASTLSGRDYEQYF
NA,TRBV9,TRBJ1-1,TRBD1,TGTGCCAGCAGCGTAGAAACAGGGGGCTTAGGCACTGAAGCTTTCTTT,CASSVETGGLGTEAFF
NA,TRBV3-1/TRBV3-2,TRBJ2-1,NA,TGTGCCAGCCATAATTCACAGAAAAATGAGCAGTTCTTC,CASHNSQKNEQFF
few,TRBV5-1,TRBJ2-6,NA,TGCGCCAGCAGCTTGGGGGCAATCTCTGGGGCCAACGTCCTGACTTTC,CASSLGAISGANVLTF
few,TRBV5-4,TRBJ1-5,TRBD1,TGTGCCAGCAGCTTGGATCAGGGGGCCCAAGAGCCCCAGCATTTT,CASSLDQGAQEPQHF
NA,TRBV4-1,TRBJ1-1,TRBD1,TGCGCCAGCAGCCACTCCAGGGGGCTGGTCACTGAAGCTTTCTTT,CASSHSRGLVTEAFF
NA,TRBV14,TRBJ2-7,NA,TGTGCCAGCAGCCCGGACAGAATCCTTTACGAGCAGTACTTC,CASSPDRILYEQYF
NA,TRBV20-1,TRBJ2-5,NA,TGCGGCCTACAGGGAAGAGAGACCCAGTACTTC,CGLQGRETQYF
NA,TRBV28,TRBJ2-5,TRBD2,TGTGCCAGTACCCCTTCCGGGACTAGCGGGAGAGAGACCCAGTACTTC,CASTPSGTSGRETQYF
NA,TRBV7-2,TRBJ1-2,TRBD1,TGTGCCAGCAGCGCGACAGGGGGCGGCTATGGCTACACCTTC,CASSATGGGYGYTF
NA,TRBV6-1,TRBJ1-2,NA,TGTGCCAGCAGTGAGATCACTGCAGGGTCCCACACCTTC,CASSEITAGSHTF
NA,TRBV3-1/TRBV3-2,TRBJ2-7,NA,TGTGCCAGCAGCCCTGGCGGCCCCTACGAGCAGTACTTC,CASSPGGPYEQYF
once,TRBV28,TRBJ1-2,NA,TGTGCCAGCAGTTTTAGGGGCGGCGGCTACACCTTC,CASSFRGGGYTF
NA,TRBV18,TRBJ2-1,NA,TGTGCCAGCTCACCACCTATAGGGGGCTCCTACAATGAGCAGTTCTTC,CASSPPIGGSYNEQFF
NA,TRBV6-5,TRBJ1-6,TRBD1,TGTGCCAGCAGCCGACAGGGAGACTATAATTCACCCCTCCACTTT,CASSRQGDYNSPLHF
NA,TRBV11-2,TRBJ2-1,NA,TGTGCCAGCAGTCAACGCCGACGGGGACGGGGGAGCTCCTACAATGAGCAGTTCTTC,CASSQRRRGRGSSYNEQFF
NA,TRBV10-3,TRBJ2-3,NA,TGTGCCATCAAGGTCGGGGGAGAGAGAGATACGCAGTATTTT,CAIKVGGERDTQYF
NA,TRBV2,TRBJ2-5,TRBD1,TGTGCCAGCAGGGACAGGGCCTCGGGTAAAGAGACCCAGTACTTC,CASRDRASGKETQYF
NA,TRBV5-1,TRBJ2-7,NA,TGCGCCAGCAGCTTGGGCCGGGGGTGGTCGGGCGAGCAGTACTTC,CASSLGRGWSGEQYF
NA,TRBV10-3,TRBJ1-5,NA,TGTGCCATCAGTTTTTCCAGGGCAGGGCAGGAGCCCCAGCATTTT,CAISFSRAGQEPQHF
NA,TRBV4-3,TRBJ1-2,TRBD1,TGCGCCAGCAGCCAAGAAAGGGGGCGGAACTATGGCTACACCTTC,CASSQERGRNYGYTF
NA,TRBV6-2/TRBV6-3,TRBJ2-7,NA,TGTGCCAGCAGTTACTCGGGGCACTCCTCCTACGAGCAGTACTTC,CASSYSGHSSYEQYF
NA,TRBV7-3,TRBJ2-3,TRBD2,TGTGCCAGCAGCTCGGGTTTAGGACTAGACACAGATACGCAGTATTTT,CASSSGLGLDTDTQYF
NA,TRBV6-2/TRBV6-3,TRBJ2-7,NA,TGTGCCAGCAGCTTGCTACGCCACGAGCAGTACTTC,CASSLLRHEQYF
few,TRBV9,TRBJ2-1,NA,TGTGCCAGCAGCGTAGGAGGGACCTACAATGAGCAGTTCTTC,CASSVGGTYNEQFF
NA,TRBV6-5,TRBJ1-5,TRBD1,TGTGCCAGCAGGACAGGGTTAAGGCAGCCCCAGCATTTT,CASRTGLRQPQHF